This TCR beta chain was retrieved from a study of regulatory and conventional T cells in RAG deficiency. This table comes from immunoSEQ multiplex PCR, and its TCRdb copy is limited to in-frame clones, with some not included. The sample holds some 23,000 clones, just under 95% seen once. The sorted conventional CD4+ T cells were CD25-low and CD127-high, with genomic DNA sequenced. The germline V gene encodes CDR1 LGHNA and CDR2 YNFKEQ. The V and J ends lost 0 bases and 6 bases respectively, with 9 bases between them. This CDR3 region has 15 residues. As for this clone: What it binds is not known.

Overall study results and limits: Omenn patients showed >75% Treg-Tconv overlap and shorter CDR3 lengths. Omenn syndrome and CID/AS patients had roughly 100-fold fewer unique Treg TCR beta sequences, versus around 10-fold elsewhere.

This sample also belongs to another study, concerning regulatory T cells. From that study: Primers: 52 TRBV forward and 13 TRBJ reverse. Regulatory T cells showed the strongest V-J pair restriction and V/J gene skewing among patient repertoires.

Input material: CD4+ T cells sorted from blood. This chain joins TRBV4-2 and TRBJ1-6; tentative D call: TRBD1 (6 bases). The TCR originated in a human donor in good health. The CDR3 nucleotides read TGTGCCAGCAGCCAAGATGAGGACAGTAATTCACCCCTCCACTTT. It specifies CASSQDEDSNSPLHF.